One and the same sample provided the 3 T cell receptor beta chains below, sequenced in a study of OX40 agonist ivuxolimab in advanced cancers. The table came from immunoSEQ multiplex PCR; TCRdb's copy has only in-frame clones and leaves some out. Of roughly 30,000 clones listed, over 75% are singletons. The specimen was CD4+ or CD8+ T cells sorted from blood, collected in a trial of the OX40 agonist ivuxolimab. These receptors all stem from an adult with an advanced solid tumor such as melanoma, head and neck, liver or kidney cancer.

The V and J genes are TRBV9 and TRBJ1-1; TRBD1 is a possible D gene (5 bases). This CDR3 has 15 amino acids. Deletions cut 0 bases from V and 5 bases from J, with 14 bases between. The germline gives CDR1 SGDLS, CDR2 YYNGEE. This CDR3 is CASSVGPGGETEAFF. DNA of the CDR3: TGTGCCAGCAGCGTAGGTCCTGGGGGGGAGACTGAAGCTTTCTTT.

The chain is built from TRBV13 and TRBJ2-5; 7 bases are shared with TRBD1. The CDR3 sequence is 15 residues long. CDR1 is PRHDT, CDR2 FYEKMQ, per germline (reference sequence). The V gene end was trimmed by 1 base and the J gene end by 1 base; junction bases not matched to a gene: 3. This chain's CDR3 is CASSLEPGGQETQYF. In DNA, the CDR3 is TGTGCCAGCAGCTTAGAGCCAGGGGGCCAAGAGACCCAGTACTTC.

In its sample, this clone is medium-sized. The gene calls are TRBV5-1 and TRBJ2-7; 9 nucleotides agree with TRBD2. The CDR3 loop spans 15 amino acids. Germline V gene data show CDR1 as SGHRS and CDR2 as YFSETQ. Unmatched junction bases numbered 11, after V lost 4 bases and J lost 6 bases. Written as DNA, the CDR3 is TGCGCCAGCAGCGGGGGTGGACTAGCGTCGCGCGAGCAGTACTTC. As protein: CASSGGGLASREQYF.